This passage covers 12 T cell receptor beta chains from one sample sequenced in a study of ipilimumab plus nivolumab after autologous stem cell transplantation (dated by TCRdb to the early 2020s). Library construction relied on the immunoSEQ multiplex PCR assay. Held by TCRdb, this immuneACCESS table contains in-frame sequences only and omits some clones. Under half of the omission traces to an unresolved V gene where checked; the cause of the rest is unknown. This sample holds some 45,000 clones; 70% to 90% were observed only once. The ten largest clones take up about 0.88% of the sample. Sequencing was performed on PBMCs, taken in a trial of ipilimumab plus nivolumab as post-transplant consolidation. These receptor sequences come from a male donor with multiple myeloma.

The chain carries TRBV7-9 and TRBJ1-2; 10 nucleotides line up with TRBD1. Per the germline V gene, CDR1 is SEHNR and CDR2 is FQNEAQ (reference sequence). This CDR3 comprises 14 residues. With V trimmed by 5 bases and J by 3 bases, 3 bases remained unmatched. CDR3 coding DNA: TGTGCCAGCAGCCTCGGGACAGGGGACTATGGCTACACCTTC. Translating it yields CASSLGTGDYGYTF.

The chain has TRBV7-9 and TRBJ1-4; 7 nucleotides align to TRBD1. The CDR3 covers 14 residues. Germline CDR1 reads SEHNR; CDR2 reads FQNEAQ (reference sequence). This CDR3 is CATRQGSANEKLFF. CDR3 in DNA: TGTGCAACCCGACAGGGTTCGGCTAATGAAAAACTGTTTTTT.

The rearrangement joins TRBV29-1 to TRBJ1-6; D might be TRBD1 (5 bases). The CDR3 runs to 14 residues. V lost 4 bases to trimming and J lost 7 bases, with 14 bases between them. Looked up from germline, CDR1 is SQVTM and CDR2 is ANQGSEA. This CDR3 reads CSVAETAKNSPLHF. The CDR3 DNA follows: TGCAGCGTTGCGGAGACAGCTAAAAATTCACCCCTCCACTTT.

The chain uses TRBV19 and TRBJ2-4, with 10 nucleotides matching TRBD2. Germline V CDR1 and CDR2: LNHDA, SQIVND (reference sequence). V dropped 5 bases and J dropped 0; count of bases not matched to a gene: 10. CDR3 size: 18 residues. CDR3 region: CASSHSTWTSGAKNIQYF. The CDR3 DNA reads as TGTGCCAGTAGTCACTCCACGTGGACTAGCGGAGCCAAAAACATTCAGTACTTC.

The chain has TRBV6-5 and TRBJ2-3; D ambiguous. V gave up 2 bases and J gave up 13 bases, with 10 bases separating them. The CDR3 covers 11 residues. Germline lookup yields CDR1 MNHEY and CDR2 SVGAGI. The chain's CDR3 is CASSYEGKEYF. DNA of the CDR3: TGTGCCAGCAGTTACGAAGGAAAGGAGTATTTT.

This clone has more than one count but fewer than ten. The chain combines TRBV18 with TRBJ2-3; TRBD2 agrees at 9 bases. CDR3 length: 14 amino acids. Germline V CDR1 and CDR2: KGHSH, LQKENI. Germline trimming cut 3 bases from V and 8 bases from J; bases unmatched to any gene: 6. CDR3 DNA: TGTGCCAGCTCACCTAATAGCGGGAGAGGTACGCAGTATTTT. It yields the protein CASSPNSGRGTQYF. The complete variable domain, with remaining parts taken from reference TRBV18 and TRBJ2-3, reads NAGVMQNPRHLVRRRGQEARLRCSPMKGHSHVYWYRQLPEEGLKFMVYLQKENIIDESGMPKERFSAEFPKEGPSILRIQQVVRGDSAAYFCASSPNSGRGTQYFGPGTRLTVL.

The rearrangement joins TRBV11-2 to TRBJ2-7, with 11 positions matching TRBD1. Per the germline V gene, CDR1 is SGHAT and CDR2 is FQNNGV. With V trimmed by 4 bases and J by 3 bases, 2 bases remained unmatched. This CDR3 has 14 amino acids. CDR3 bases: TGTGCCAGCAGCTCCGGGACAGGGGGCTACGAGCAGTACTTC. Amino acids: CASSSGTGGYEQYF.

The chain uses TRBV11-2 and TRBJ2-7, with TRBD2 matching 10 bases. After removal of 1 base from V and 4 bases from J, the junction contained 7 bases not matched to a gene. The CDR3 runs 16 residues. Germline V gene data show CDR1 as SGHAT and CDR2 as FQNNGV. The CDR3 loop reads CASSLVEAGGSYEQYF. Here the CDR3 DNA reads TGTGCCAGCAGCTTAGTAGAAGCGGGAGGGTCGTACGAGCAGTACTTC.

The V and J genes are TRBV25-1 and TRBJ2-2, with D perhaps TRBD1 or TRBD2 (5 bases each). V lost 3 bases and J 2 bases, leaving 13 bases between the germline ends. The CDR3 runs to 16 residues. Germline V gene lookup returns CDR1 MGHDK and CDR2 SYGVNS. CDR3 in DNA: TGTGCCAGCAGTGACGCAAGGGGACCTAACACCGGGGAGCTGTTTTTT. Protein sequence: CASSDARGPNTGELFF.

The chain couples TRBV5-1 to TRBJ2-1; D is unclear. The length of the CDR3 is 15 residues. V lost 3 bases and J 4 bases, leaving 14 bases between the germline ends. Germline V gene sequence: CDR1 SGHRS, CDR2 YFSETQ. CDR3 sequence (DNA): TGCGCCAGCAGCTCCGTCAGAGCAGCTTACAATGAGCAGTTCTTC. Protein sequence: CASSSVRAAYNEQFF.

V and J are TRBV6-1 and TRBJ1-1, with D unresolved. The ends were cut back, 6 bases at V and 3 bases at J, with 17 bases in the middle. The CDR3 is made up of 15 amino acids. Germline V gives CDR1 MNHNS, CDR2 SASEGT. This chain's CDR3 is CASRSASGFDTEAFF. CDR3 DNA sequence: TGTGCCAGCAGGTCGGCCTCCGGGTTCGACACTGAAGCTTTCTTT.

The CDR3 loop is CASSREGHTNQPQHF. DNA of the CDR3: TGCGCCAGCAGCCGCGAGGGGCATACCAATCAGCCCCAGCATTTT. The chain is built from TRBV5-1 and TRBJ1-5; TRBD1 might be the D (5 bases). V was pared by 4 bases and J by 3 bases, with 14 bases between. Per the germline V gene, CDR1 is SGHRS and CDR2 is YFSETQ. The CDR3 has 15 amino acids. The whole variable domain, remainder taken from reference TRBV5-1 and TRBJ1-5, is KAGVTQTPRYLIKTRGQQVTLSCSPISGHRSVSWYQQTPGQGLQFLFEYFSETQRNKGNFPGRFSGRQFSNSRSEMNVSTLELGDSALYLCASSREGHTNQPQHFGDGTRLSIL.